This T cell receptor (beta chain) was recovered during a study of neoadjuvant nivolumab and ipilimumab in lung cancer. Study-wide background: Patients got nivolumab 3 mg/kg on days 1, 15 and 29; combination added ipilimumab 1 mg/kg day 1.

The table came from immunoSEQ multiplex PCR; TCRdb's copy has only in-frame clones and leaves some out. In the table there are 7,500 to 10,000 clones, 81% of which are singletons. Notes on this clone: Its antigen is not identified.

The CDR3 consists of 15 residues. Trimming took off 2 bases at V and 1 base at J, with 10 bases between the two ends. CDR1 SGHRS and CDR2 YFSETQ come from the germline V gene. Study outcomes and limitations: Resected tumors had greater TCR richness and clonality than uninvolved lung. Blood richness before therapy tracked richness in tumors resected after neoadjuvant therapy. Only a small number of samples underwent TCR sequencing.

The clonotype was recovered from an adult with non-small cell lung cancer. The sample in question was peripheral blood, obtained before neoadjuvant nivolumab, alone or with ipilimumab. This chain uses TRBV5-1 with TRBJ2-1; D remains unclear. The CDR3 DNA reads TGCGCCAGCAGCTTTGGCTGGCTGTCCTACAATGAGCAGTTCTTC. Translating gives CASSFGWLSYNEQFF.